The present T cell receptor beta chain was sequenced within a study of a mutant IDH1 vaccine in newly diagnosed glioma. In this sample, this clone turned up once. As yet, its antigen is unknown. Noted time point: week 47, end of study. With topical imiquimod, each dose of the vaccine consisted of 300 ug of mutant IDH1 20-mer peptide. Looked up from germline, CDR1 is SGHVS and CDR2 is FQNEAQ. The V gene lost 5 bases and the J gene lost 3 bases, with 11 bases spanning the gap. The CDR3 is made up of 14 amino acids. Sequenced by immunoSEQ multiplex PCR; TCRdb stores in-frame clones only, minus some. The sample records around 53,000 clones, approximately 88% being singletons.

The receptor comes from a woman in her thirties with glioma. Some clones in this sample may be carry-over from other donors' samples. The chain couples TRBV7-8 to TRBJ1-5; weak D call: TRBD1 (6 bases). Material: PBMCs, obtained from a glioma patient whose treatment included an IDH1 peptide vaccine. For the CDR3, the DNA is TGTGCCAGCAGCAACCGGGACATCAATCAGCCCCAGCATTTT. Encoded protein: CASSNRDINQPQHF.